Below are 7 T cell receptor beta chains sequenced from a single sample in a study of blood T cell repertoires in COVID-19 (dated by TCRdb to 2020 to 2021). The library was prepared using the immunoSEQ multiplex PCR assay. TCRdb mirrors the immuneACCESS table, restricted to in-frame sequences. Some clones are absent from its copies; in checked studies, under half trace to an unresolved V gene, and the reason for the others is unknown. The sample yields around 330,000 clones; roughly 90% were counted once. In total, the top ten clones hold just under 9% of the sample. The sequencing input was PBMCs or T cells enriched from blood (not recorded which). The source of these receptors is a young woman who had recovered from COVID-19.

The rearrangement joins TRBV3-1 (or the pseudogene TRBV3-2) to TRBJ1-5; no reliable D call. This CDR3 spans 12 amino acids. Germline lookup yields CDR1 LGHDT and CDR2 YNNKEL (reference sequence). With 1 base removed from V and 5 bases from J, the gap between germline ends came to 3 bases. The CDR3: CASSQGDQPQHF. CDR3 DNA sequence: TGTGCCAGCAGCCAAGGCGATCAGCCCCAGCATTTT.

The chain uses TRBV2 and TRBJ2-7, with TRBD2 as a possible D gene (6 bases). V was cut by 2 bases and J by 0 bases, with 20 bases left in between. Germline CDR1 is SNHLY and CDR2 is FYNNEI. The CDR3 consists of 18 residues. CDR3 in amino acids: CASSELLPGLQTSYEQYF. For the CDR3, the DNA is TGTGCCAGCAGTGAATTACTCCCGGGACTTCAAACCTCCTACGAGCAGTACTTC.

V usage is TRBV27 and J usage is TRBJ1-2; unclear D gene. Germline V gene lookup returns CDR1 MNHEY and CDR2 SMNVEV (reference sequence). Trimming left V 7 bases short and J 4 bases short, with 19 bases between. The CDR3 is 15 residues long. CDR3 sequence reads: CASKVADLAFYGYTF. For the CDR3, the DNA is TGTGCCAGCAAGGTGGCAGACCTAGCCTTCTATGGCTACACCTTC.

This chain uses TRBV2 with TRBJ1-5; 9 bases are a match to TRBD1. The CDR3 loop spans 18 amino acids. Germline V lookup: CDR1 SNHLY, CDR2 FYNNEI. V shed 7 bases and J 1 base; nucleotides not matched to a gene: 14. Written as DNA, the CDR3 is TGTGCCAGCACGGAGGGACAGGGACGATTCTCGAGCAATCAGCCCCAGCATTTT. Protein product: CASTEGQGRFSSNQPQHF.

V is TRBV11-2 and J is TRBJ1-1; D possibly corresponds to TRBD1 (6 bases). The germline CDR1 and CDR2 sequences are SGHAT and FQNNGV. The CDR3 has 14 amino acids. The V end lost 5 bases, the J end lost 5 bases, and 15 bases lay between the germline ends. CDR3 residues: CASSLPGEWTEAFF. For the CDR3, the DNA is TGTGCCAGCAGCCTACCAGGGGAGTGGACTGAAGCTTTCTTT.

The rearrangement joins TRBV5-4 to TRBJ1-2; TRBD1 is a possible D gene (5 bases). The CDR3 is 13 amino acids. The germline CDR1 and CDR2 sequences are SGHNT and YYREEE (reference sequence). V was cut by 2 bases and J by 4 bases, with 9 bases left in between. The CDR3 sequence: CASSLQDGYGYTF. The CDR3 DNA follows: TGTGCCAGCAGCTTACAGGATGGCTATGGCTACACCTTC.

V usage is TRBV28 and J usage is TRBJ1-5; D possibly corresponds to TRBD1 (6 bases). CDR3 length equals 12 residues. V lost 8 bases to trimming and J lost 6 bases, with 11 bases between them. CDR1 and CDR2 (germline): MDHEN, SYDVKM. CDR3 nucleotide sequence: TGTGCCAGCGGTCAGGGGAGTCAGCCCCAGCATTTT. Residues: CASGQGSQPQHF.